Presented here are 30 T cell receptor beta chains from one specimen sequenced in a study of blood T cell repertoires in COVID-19. TCRdb's table, derived via immunoSEQ multiplex PCR, lists solely in-frame clones and lacks some. The table has about 150,000 clones, around 73% seen once; the top ten hold 5% to 7%. The specimen was PBMCs or T cells enriched from blood (not recorded which). The receptors stem from a woman between 50 and 59 years old who had recovered from COVID-19.

This clone showed up just a few times. The chain employs TRBV4-1 and TRBJ1-6, with 10 bases identical to TRBD1. This CDR3 is 16 amino acids long. CDR1 is MGHRA and CDR2 is YSYEKL in the germline V gene. J lost 0 bases, V lost 6 bases, and 2 bases had no gene match. The CDR3 region is CASRDRGSSYNSPLHF. CDR3 sequence (DNA): TGCGCCAGCAGGGACAGGGGGAGCTCCTATAATTCACCCCTCCACTTT.

This clone was detected only once. The chain uses TRBV3-1 (or the pseudogene TRBV3-2) and TRBJ2-2, with no clear D. Germline V gives CDR1 LGHDT, CDR2 YNNKEL (reference sequence). Trimming pared 3 bases from V and 7 bases from J, leaving 12 bases between. The CDR3 runs to 14 residues. CDR3 amino acids: CASSHLDLNGELFF. DNA of the CDR3: TGTGCCAGCAGCCATCTCGACTTGAACGGGGAGCTGTTTTTT.

The table lists this clone with a few counts. V is TRBV9 and J is TRBJ1-1; no clear D. V shed 2 bases and J shed 3 bases, with 11 bases lying between them. There are 14 residues in the CDR3. CDR1 is SGDLS, CDR2 YYNGEE, per germline. The CDR3 sequence is CASSVGGKDTEAFF. The CDR3 DNA reads TGTGCCAGCAGCGTGGGAGGGAAGGACACTGAAGCTTTCTTT.

The chain is built from TRBV24-1 and TRBJ1-1; D is possibly TRBD1 (6 bases). The germline V and J ends were trimmed by 2 bases and 6 bases, with 12 bases remaining between them. Per germline, CDR1 KGHDR and CDR2 SFDVKD. This CDR3 has 14 residues. CDR3 sequence reads: CATSDSQGEAEAFF. In DNA form, the CDR3 reads TGTGCCACCAGTGATTCACAGGGAGAGGCTGAAGCTTTCTTT.

This clone occurred once. The chain uses TRBV12-5 and TRBJ2-1; D may be TRBD1 (5 bases). CDR1 is LGHNT, CDR2 FRNRAP, per germline. V was shortened by 7 bases and J by 3 bases, with 13 bases between the two germline ends. CDR3 length equals 14 residues. CDR3 region: CASAGLVDYNEQFF. CDR3 sequence (DNA): TGTGCTAGTGCAGGGCTCGTCGACTACAATGAGCAGTTCTTC.

The chain combines TRBV7-8 with TRBJ2-6; D remains unclear. With 2 bases removed from V and 0 bases from J, the gap between germline ends came to 8 bases. Per the germline V gene, CDR1 is SGHVS and CDR2 is FQNEAQ. This CDR3 is 16 amino acids long. The CDR3 DNA sequence: TGTGCCAGCAGCTTATCTTCAGGCTCTGGGGCCAACGTCCTGACTTTC. Residues: CASSLSSGSGANVLTF. Full variable domain (rest looked up from reference TRBV7-8 and TRBJ2-6): GAGVSQSPRYKVAKRGQDVALRCDPISGHVSLFWYQQALGQGPEFLTYFQNEAQLDKSGLPSDRFFAERPEGSVSTLKIQRTQQEDSAVYLCASSLSSGSGANVLTFGAGSRLTVL.

V gene TRBV7-6 combines with J gene TRBJ1-1; no definite D call. The germline V and J ends were trimmed by 2 bases and 5 bases, with 9 bases remaining between them. The length of the CDR3 is 13 residues. Germline loops: CDR1 SGHVS, CDR2 FNYEAQ. The DNA for the CDR3 is TGTGCCAGCAGCTTAAGCGGTGGTACTGAAGCTTTCTTT. This sequence encodes CASSLSGGTEAFF.

The sample holds a few counts of this clone. The V call is TRBV20-1, the J call TRBJ2-3; a weak D match, TRBD2 (6 bases). Germline V gene sequence: CDR1 DFQATT, CDR2 SNEGSKA (reference sequence). The CDR3 has 12 amino acids. Deletions cut 3 bases from V and 10 bases from J, with 14 bases between. The CDR3 nucleotides read TGCAGTGCTAGTGATCTAGCGAAGTCGCAGTATTTT. Translating it yields CSASDLAKSQYF.

The chain links TRBV19 to TRBJ1-5, with D possibly TRBD1 on 5 matching bases. CDR1 and CDR2 from the germline V gene are LNHDA and SQIVND (reference sequence). The CDR3 has 13 residues. V lost 5 bases, J lost 3 bases, and 8 bases lay in between. CDR3 sequence: CASSGGVNQPQHF. The CDR3 nucleotides are TGTGCCAGTAGTGGGGGGGTCAATCAGCCCCAGCATTTT.

The rearrangement uses TRBV7-9 and TRBJ1-2; 7 nucleotides agree with TRBD1. Trimming at V came to 5 bases and at J to 4 bases, leaving 7 bases not matched to a gene. Germline V gene sequence: CDR1 SEHNR, CDR2 FQNEAQ (reference sequence). This CDR3 comprises 14 residues. The CDR3 nucleotides are TGTGCCAGCAGCCTAACAGGGGTAGCCTATGGCTACACCTTC. Translated, it gives CASSLTGVAYGYTF.

Only a few counts were recorded for this clone. The chain employs TRBV2 and TRBJ1-5; TRBD1 agrees at 9 bases. After removal of 5 bases from V and 3 bases from J, the junction contained 11 bases not matched to a gene. The CDR3 has 17 amino acids. Per germline, CDR1 SNHLY and CDR2 FYNNEI. This CDR3 is CASSKTTGGSYNQPQHF. The DNA for the CDR3 is TGTGCCAGCAGTAAAACGACAGGGGGATCTTACAATCAGCCCCAGCATTTT. Drawing the rest from reference TRBV2 and TRBJ1-5, the complete variable domain is EPEVTQTPSHQVTQMGQEVILRCVPISNHLYFYWYRQILGQKVEFLVSFYNNEISEKSEIFDDQFSVERPDGSNFTLKIRSTKLEDSAMYFCASSKTTGGSYNQPQHFGDGTRLSIL.

The chain employs TRBV7-3 and TRBJ1-2; D might be TRBD1 (6 bases). Trimming left V 5 bases short and J 2 bases short, with 9 bases between. The CDR3 loop spans 13 amino acids. Per germline, CDR1 SGHTA and CDR2 FQGTGA. The CDR3 nucleotides are TGTGCCAGCAGCATGGACAGAAACTATGGCTACACCTTC. It codes for CASSMDRNYGYTF.

J is TRBJ2-1 and V is TRBV7-3, with TRBD2 matching over 16 bases. Germline lookup yields CDR1 SGHTA and CDR2 FQGTGA. The CDR3 extends over 16 amino acids. V lost 5 bases to trimming and J lost 9 bases; unmatched junction nucleotides: 7. CDR3 loop: CASSPGTSGGATEQFF. CDR3 nucleotide sequence: TGTGCCAGCAGCCCGGGGACTAGCGGGGGGGCGACTGAGCAGTTCTTC.

V is TRBV2 and J is TRBJ2-1; possible D gene TRBD1, 6 bases. V lost 6 bases, J lost 0 bases, and 9 bases lay in between. This CDR3 is built from 14 residues. Germline V gene lookup returns CDR1 SNHLY and CDR2 FYNNEI. The CDR3, as DNA: TGTGCCAGCAGGGACAGCAGCTCCTACAATGAGCAGTTCTTC. This sequence encodes CASRDSSSYNEQFF.

This clone was found once. CDR3 protein: CASSSRTVPAYNEQFF. CDR3 coding DNA: TGCGCCAGCAGTTCGCGCACAGTCCCGGCCTACAATGAGCAGTTCTTC. The V gene is TRBV23-1, the J gene TRBJ2-1, with D unclear. TRBV23-1 is recorded as an ORF, its role being uncertain. The CDR3 extends over 16 amino acids. Deletions cut 5 bases from V and 2 bases from J, with 16 bases between.

The genes are TRBV18 and TRBJ2-7, with TRBD1 identical over 11 bases. Germline CDR1 reads KGHSH; CDR2 reads LQKENI. V gave up 3 bases and J gave up 7 bases; unmatched junction bases: 11. The CDR3 contains 16 residues. The CDR3 loop reads CASSPSPGTGGEEQYV. The CDR3 nucleotides are TGTGCCAGCTCACCCAGTCCCGGGACAGGGGGGGAGGAGCAGTACGTC.

In its sample, this clone was seen once. DNA for the CDR3: TGTGCCAGTAGTATAAAGGGGGATACGCAGTATTTT. It codes for CASSIKGDTQYF. The V gene is TRBV19, the J gene TRBJ2-3, with D perhaps TRBD1 (5 bases). The CDR3 length is 12 residues. CDR1 and CDR2 (germline): LNHDA, SQIVND (reference sequence). V was shortened by 2 bases and J by 6 bases, with 6 bases between the two germline ends.

The V and J genes are TRBV5-4 and TRBJ2-3; the match to TRBD1 covers 9 bases. This CDR3 comprises 15 residues. Germline trimming cut 0 bases from V and 5 bases from J; bases unmatched to any gene: 4. CDR1 is SGHNT, CDR2 YYREEE, per germline (reference sequence). CDR3 amino acids: CASSLDRGRGDTQYF. CDR3 nucleotides: TGTGCCAGCAGCTTGGACAGGGGGCGCGGAGATACGCAGTATTTT.

The CDR3 reads CASSLSGAGANVLTF. The DNA of the CDR3 is TGTGCCAGCAGCTTATCGGGGGCTGGGGCCAACGTCCTGACTTTC. This chain links TRBV7-9 with TRBJ2-6; D is perhaps TRBD2 (6 bases). Germline loops: CDR1 SEHNR, CDR2 FQNEAQ (reference sequence). This CDR3 has 15 residues. The germline V and J ends were trimmed by 2 bases and 2 bases, with 7 bases remaining between them.

The chain joins TRBV18 to TRBJ1-6; 10 nucleotides match TRBD1. The germline V gene has CDR1 KGHSH and CDR2 LQKENI. CDR3 length equals 18 residues. Trimming at V came to 3 bases and at J to 10 bases, leaving 15 bases not matched to a gene. As DNA, the CDR3 is TGTGCCAGCTCACCCTCATCACCCCTCTTGACAGGGGGCTCACCCCTCCACTTT. Amino acid sequence: CASSPSSPLLTGGSPLHF.

The CDR3 protein is CASSVRDISYEQYF. Written as DNA, the CDR3 is TGTGCCAGCAGTGTTCGGGACATCTCCTACGAGCAGTACTTC. The chain is built from TRBV2 and TRBJ2-7, with D perhaps TRBD1 (6 bases). This CDR3 has 14 residues. Germline V gene sequence: CDR1 SNHLY, CDR2 FYNNEI. V lost 4 bases and J lost 0, with 10 bases in between. Using reference TRBV2 and TRBJ2-7 for the parts outside the CDR3, the full variable domain is EPEVTQTPSHQVTQMGQEVILRCVPISNHLYFYWYRQILGQKVEFLVSFYNNEISEKSEIFDDQFSVERPDGSNFTLKIRSTKLEDSAMYFCASSVRDISYEQYFGPGTRLTVT.

This chain links TRBV6-5 with TRBJ2-2, with D perhaps TRBD2 (6 bases). The CDR3 runs to 13 residues. V shed 10 bases and J shed 8 bases, with 17 bases lying between them. Germline V gene sequence: CDR1 MNHEY, CDR2 SVGAGI. The CDR3 bases are TGTGCCACAGAGAGGGACTTAAGGGGGGAGCTGTTTTTT. Its translation: CATERDLRGELFF.

CDR3 protein: CASSLTAQRIQLFF. The CDR3 DNA is TGTGCCAGCAGTTTGACAGCACAACGGATTCAACTGTTTTTT. The J gene is TRBJ1-4, the V gene TRBV27, with a possible D match to TRBD1 (5 bases). The CDR3 sequence is 14 residues long. V lost 3 bases, J lost 12 bases, and 17 bases lay in between. The V gene's germline CDR1 is MNHEY and CDR2 SMNVEV (reference sequence).

This rearrangement joins TRBV14 to TRBJ1-1, with D possibly being TRBD1 (5 bases). The CDR3 length is 13 residues. With 2 bases removed from V and 7 bases from J, the gap between germline ends came to 11 bases. Per germline, CDR1 SGHDN and CDR2 FVKESK. CDR3 sequence: CASSQMGGHEAFF. The CDR3 DNA reads as TGTGCCAGCAGCCAAATGGGGGGTCATGAAGCTTTCTTT.

This rearrangement joins TRBV2 to TRBJ2-3, with D perhaps TRBD1 (5 bases). CDR1 and CDR2 (germline): SNHLY, FYNNEI. The CDR3 is 14 residues long. Between the trimmed V and J ends, which lost 4 bases and 0 bases, there was a span of 8 bases. The DNA for the CDR3 is TGTGCCAGCAGTGGGACAACTAGCACAGATACGCAGTATTTT. Translating it yields CASSGTTSTDTQYF.

The rearrangement links TRBV6-1 to TRBJ1-5, with 7 nucleotides matching TRBD1. Germline V CDR1 and CDR2: MNHNS, SASEGT. This CDR3 has 15 amino acids. Trimming removed 2 bases from V and 3 bases from J; junction bases left unmatched: 4. CDR3 sequence (DNA): TGTGCCAGCAGTGAAACAGGGGAAATCAATCAGCCCCAGCATTTT. Its translation is CASSETGEINQPQHF.

This sequence joins TRBV10-3 and TRBJ1-1; TRBD1 agrees at 8 bases. CDR3 length equals 14 residues. CDR1 ENHRY and CDR2 SYGVKD come from the germline V gene. V dropped 0 bases and J dropped 7; count of bases not matched to a gene: 4. CDR3 nucleotide sequence: TGTGCCATCAGTGAGTCGGGGACAGGTCTTGAAGCTTTCTTT. It is translated as CAISESGTGLEAFF.

V and J are TRBV7-2 and TRBJ2-5; 10 nucleotides agree with TRBD1. Germline trimming cut 5 bases from V and 5 bases from J; bases unmatched to any gene: 8. This CDR3 is built from 15 residues. Germline CDR1 and CDR2: SGHTA and FQGNSA. The CDR3 nucleotides read TGTGCCAGCAGCCCCCAGACAGGGGGCGTGGAGACCCAGTACTTC. This sequence encodes CASSPQTGGVETQYF.

This chain links TRBV18 with TRBJ2-7; 8 nucleotides match TRBD1. After removal of 4 bases from V and 3 bases from J, the junction contained 5 bases not matched to a gene. The length of the CDR3 is 14 residues. Germline-derived CDR1 and CDR2 are KGHSH and LQKENI. The CDR3 DNA is TGTGCCAGCTCACGGGACAGGTCACACTACGAGCAGTACGTC. Translated: CASSRDRSHYEQYV.

This chain connects TRBV3-1 (or the pseudogene TRBV3-2) to TRBJ2-7, with 8 nucleotides matching TRBD1. Germline CDR1 reads LGHDT; CDR2 reads YNNKEL (reference sequence). The CDR3 runs 15 residues. The ends lost 0 bases at V and 7 bases at J; junction bases unmatched: 8. CDR3 protein: CASSQEADRGGEQYV. As DNA, the CDR3 is TGTGCCAGCAGCCAAGAAGCAGACAGGGGCGGGGAGCAGTACGTC.